The rows below give T cell receptor beta chains drawn from one sample of a study of monozygotic twins with cystic fibrosis. Using immunoSEQ multiplex PCR, the repertoire was profiled, and TCRdb retains in-frame clones only, with some absent. Here the sample spans 17,000 or so clones, over 95% being singletons. The material sequenced was blood. The receptors stem from a girl aged 2 to 10 with cystic fibrosis. Each CDR3 is given with its conserved first and last residue. The D gene is left open where the match is weak. Clone size is given for some rows only: seen once, a few or many times, or a class if the clone is expanded.

D gene: TRBD1
V gene: TRBV18
clone size: .
J gene: TRBJ2-1
CDR3 protein: CASSLTGTESNEQFF
CDR3 DNA: TGTGCCAGCTCACTGACAGGGACAGAGAGCAATGAGCAGTTCTTC

D gene: .
V gene: TRBV7-7
clone size: .
J gene: TRBJ2-3
CDR3 protein: CASSIGGTDTQYF
CDR3 DNA: TGTGCTAGCAGCATCGGGGGCACAGATACGCAGTATTTT

D gene: TRBD2
V gene: TRBV7-2
clone size: .
J gene: TRBJ2-3
CDR3 protein: CASSLGLAPDTQYF
CDR3 DNA: TGTGCCAGCAGCTTAGGACTAGCCCCCGATACGCAGTATTTT

D gene: TRBD1
V gene: TRBV19
clone size: .
J gene: TRBJ1-1
CDR3 protein: CASSTQGGSTEAFF
CDR3 DNA: TGTGCCAGTAGTACCCAGGGGGGGTCCACTGAAGCTTTCTTT

D gene: .
V gene: TRBV2
clone size: .
J gene: TRBJ1-5
CDR3 protein: CASSQQGANQPQHF
CDR3 DNA: TGTGCCAGCAGTCAACAGGGTGCCAATCAGCCCCAGCATTTT

D gene: .
V gene: TRBV30
clone size: .
J gene: TRBJ1-5
CDR3 protein: CALETEGDNQPQHF
CDR3 DNA: TGTGCCTTAGAGACCGAAGGGGATAATCAGCCCCAGCATTTT

D gene: .
V gene: TRBV5-1
clone size: .
J gene: TRBJ2-1
CDR3 protein: CASSLVGTKKDNEQFF
CDR3 DNA: TGCGCCAGCAGCTTGGTAGGGACAAAAAAAGACAATGAGCAGTTCTTC

D gene: .
V gene: TRBV30
clone size: .
J gene: TRBJ1-1
CDR3 protein: CAWSAQENTEAFF
CDR3 DNA: TGTGCCTGGAGTGCACAGGAGAACACTGAAGCTTTCTTT

D gene: .
V gene: TRBV2
clone size: .
J gene: TRBJ1-2
CDR3 protein: CASSEAPFRGYGYTF
CDR3 DNA: TGTGCCAGCAGTGAAGCGCCATTCCGGGGATATGGCTACACCTTC

D gene: .
V gene: TRBV6-5
clone size: .
J gene: TRBJ1-1
CDR3 protein: CASSYSIVGGNTEAFF
CDR3 DNA: TGTGCCAGCAGTTACTCGATTGTCGGAGGGAACACTGAAGCTTTCTTT

D gene: .
V gene: TRBV6-5
clone size: once
J gene: TRBJ2-7
CDR3 protein: CASSYSSGVAYEQYF
CDR3 DNA: TGTGCCAGCAGTTACTCTTCGGGGGTGGCCTACGAGCAGTACTTC

D gene: TRBD1
V gene: TRBV15
clone size: once
J gene: TRBJ1-6
CDR3 protein: CATSRDNMDGTGDSPLHF
CDR3 DNA: TGTGCCACCAGCAGAGATAATATGGACGGGACAGGGGACTCACCCCTCCACTTT

D gene: .
V gene: TRBV28
clone size: once
J gene: TRBJ1-5
CDR3 protein: CASSRDGYNQPQHF
CDR3 DNA: TGTGCCAGCAGTCGGGACGGTTACAATCAGCCCCAGCATTTT

D gene: TRBD2
V gene: TRBV4-1
clone size: .
J gene: TRBJ2-7
CDR3 protein: CASSHGLAGGPTLFYEQYF
CDR3 DNA: TGCGCCAGCAGCCATGGACTAGCGGGGGGCCCCACTTTATTCTACGAGCAGTACTTC